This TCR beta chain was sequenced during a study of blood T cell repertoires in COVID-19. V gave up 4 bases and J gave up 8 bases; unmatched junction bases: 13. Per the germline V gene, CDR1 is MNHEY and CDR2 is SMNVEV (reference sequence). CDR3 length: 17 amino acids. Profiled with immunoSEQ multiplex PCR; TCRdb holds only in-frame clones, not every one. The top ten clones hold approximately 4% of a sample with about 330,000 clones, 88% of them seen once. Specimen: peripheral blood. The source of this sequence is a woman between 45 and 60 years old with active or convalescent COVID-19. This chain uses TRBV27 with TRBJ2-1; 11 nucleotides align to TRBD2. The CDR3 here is CASSWMGIAGGSDEQFF. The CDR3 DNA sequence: TGTGCCAGCAGTTGGATGGGTATAGCGGGAGGGTCAGATGAGCAGTTCTTC.